Presented here are 16 T cell receptor beta chains from one specimen sequenced in a study of technical replicates of blood from four donors. Data came from immunoSEQ multiplex PCR; TCRdb stores just in-frame clones and leaves some out. The sample lists about 70,000 clones, roughly 96% seen once, with 0.2% to 0.25% in the top ten. Sequenced sample: T cells isolated from PBMCs. The receptors were sampled from a human donor in good health.

In nucleotides, the CDR3 is TGCGCCAGCAGGACCGGGACAGGGGGTCGAGGGAGTGAAAAACTGTTTTTT. Its protein product is CASRTGTGGRGSEKLFF. The chain uses TRBV10-2 and TRBJ1-4; 11 positions agree with TRBD1. Trimming at V came to 6 bases and at J to 7 bases, leaving 13 bases not matched to a gene. Germline V gene lookup returns CDR1 WSHSY and CDR2 SAAADI. This CDR3 region has 17 residues.

The V call is TRBV11-2, the J call TRBJ2-7; D is possibly TRBD2 (6 bases). Germline V CDR1 and CDR2: SGHAT, FQNNGV. The length of the CDR3 is 16 residues. Trimming removed 0 bases at V and 5 bases at J, with 17 bases between. For the CDR3, the DNA is TGTGCCAGCAGCTTAGAATTATCCGGGGGTCGGGACGAGCAGTACTTC. This sequence encodes CASSLELSGGRDEQYF.

The genes are TRBV4-1 and TRBJ2-7, with 10 nucleotides matching TRBD1. The J segment lost 4 bases and the V segment lost 1 base, leaving 7 bases of the junction unmatched. In germline, CDR1 is MGHRA, CDR2 YSYEKL. This CDR3 has 16 amino acids. CDR3 in amino acids: CASSQVQGQGQYEQYF. The DNA for the CDR3 is TGCGCCAGCAGCCAAGTTCAGGGACAGGGGCAATACGAGCAGTACTTC.

This sequence joins TRBV2 and TRBJ2-1; 8 bases are shared with TRBD2. The CDR3 contains 15 residues. J gave up 4 bases and V 1 base, and 3 bases lay outside the gene matches. CDR1 is SNHLY and CDR2 is FYNNEI in the germline V gene. The CDR3 loop is CASSEGSGAYNEQFF. The CDR3 DNA follows: TGTGCCAGCAGTGAAGGTAGCGGGGCTTACAATGAGCAGTTCTTC.

V is TRBV7-9 and J is TRBJ2-1; the match to TRBD2 covers 9 bases. Germline loops: CDR1 SEHNR, CDR2 FQNEAQ (reference sequence). The CDR3 is made up of 16 amino acids. After removal of 7 bases from V and 4 bases from J, the junction contained 11 bases not matched to a gene. This chain's CDR3 is CASKHSQRGAYNEQFF. In nucleotides, the CDR3 is TGTGCCAGCAAACACTCCCAGCGGGGGGCGTACAATGAGCAGTTCTTC.

The rearrangement links TRBV6-1 to TRBJ2-3; 7 nucleotides align to TRBD1. CDR1 MNHNS and CDR2 SASEGT come from the germline V gene. The CDR3 totals 16 residues. With 6 bases clipped from V and 4 bases from J, the junction kept 13 bases outside the gene matches. CDR3 protein: CASREPGGRHPDTQYF. DNA of the CDR3: TGTGCCAGCAGGGAACCAGGGGGAAGGCACCCAGATACGCAGTATTTT.

The rearrangement uses TRBV28 and TRBJ2-3; D is perhaps TRBD1 (5 bases). Germline V gives CDR1 MDHEN, CDR2 SYDVKM. The CDR3 consists of 15 residues. V gave up 5 bases and J gave up 4 bases, with 16 bases separating them. CDR3 nucleotide sequence: TGTGCCAGCAGTCTCCCCCTTACAGGTGCAGATACGCAGTATTTT. As protein: CASSLPLTGADTQYF.

This clone was detected once. The V call is TRBV7-8, the J call TRBJ2-5; D is possibly TRBD2 (6 bases). The germline V and J ends were trimmed by 5 bases and 4 bases, with 11 bases remaining between them. Germline lookup yields CDR1 SGHVS and CDR2 FQNEAQ. This CDR3 spans 13 amino acids. CDR3 nucleotide sequence: TGTGCCAGCAGCCCGACTAGAAGAGAGACCCAGTACTTC. Translated, it gives CASSPTRRETQYF.

This clone was seen just once. This CDR3 is CATSRDRQPGNTEAFF. The CDR3 region has the DNA TGTGCCACCAGCAGAGATAGGCAGCCGGGGAACACTGAAGCTTTCTTT. The chain couples TRBV15 to TRBJ1-1; D is uncertain. There are 16 residues in the CDR3. Trimming took 0 bases from V and 1 from J, leaving 12 bases between them. Looked up from germline, CDR1 is LNHNV and CDR2 is YYDKDF (reference sequence).

The chain carries TRBV7-9 and TRBJ1-1; 9 bases line up with TRBD1. The length of the CDR3 is 14 residues. The V and J ends lost 5 bases and 3 bases, in that order; junction bases with no gene match: 4. The germline CDR1 and CDR2 sequences are SEHNR and FQNEAQ (reference sequence). DNA for the CDR3: TGTGCCAGCAGCCTTCGGACAGGGGACACTGAAGCTTTCTTT. This codes for CASSLRTGDTEAFF.

This chain joins TRBV7-6 and TRBJ1-1, with 11 bases identical to TRBD1. The CDR3 is 14 amino acids. V lost 4 bases and J lost 6; bases outside the gene matches: 4. CDR1 and CDR2 (germline): SGHVS, FNYEAQ. The CDR3 is CASSSDRGLAEAFF. CDR3 in DNA: TGTGCCAGCAGCTCGGACAGGGGGCTCGCTGAAGCTTTCTTT.

The chain is built from TRBV28 and TRBJ2-7; 8 nucleotides match TRBD1. Unmatched junction bases numbered 9, after V lost 5 bases and J lost 3 bases. The CDR3 consists of 15 residues. Germline loops: CDR1 MDHEN, CDR2 SYDVKM. The DNA of the CDR3 is TGTGCCAGCAGTAAAACTGGGACAGGCCGCTACGAGCAGTACTTC. Its translation: CASSKTGTGRYEQYF. Supplemented by reference TRBV28 and TRBJ2-7, the full variable domain reads DVKVTQSSRYLVKRTGEKVFLECVQDMDHENMFWYRQDPGLGLRLIYFSYDVKMKEKGDIPEGYSVSREKKERFSLILESASTNQTSMYLCASSKTGTGRYEQYFGPGTRLTVT.

The rearrangement links TRBV5-4 to TRBJ1-1; possibly TRBD1 for D (6 bases). V was trimmed by 3 bases and J by 4 bases, leaving 13 bases between them. Germline CDR1 is SGHNT and CDR2 is YYREEE (reference sequence). This CDR3 comprises 14 residues. CDR3 protein: CASSWGGGGTEAFF. The CDR3 DNA reads TGTGCCAGCAGCTGGGGAGGGGGGGGCACTGAAGCTTTCTTT.

This sequence joins TRBV6-4 and TRBJ2-2; D remains unclear. The CDR3 loop spans 16 amino acids. The germline V and J ends were trimmed by 4 bases and 3 bases, with 15 bases remaining between them. CDR1 is MRHNA and CDR2 is SNTAGT in the germline V gene. This CDR3 reads CASSAQTVSHTGELFF. CDR3 in DNA: TGTGCCAGCAGTGCACAAACAGTTTCGCACACCGGGGAGCTGTTTTTT.

The V gene is TRBV7-9, the J gene TRBJ1-2; maybe TRBD1 (6 bases). Germline-derived CDR1 and CDR2 are SEHNR and FQNEAQ (reference sequence). The V end lost 2 bases, the J end lost 4 bases, and 17 bases lay between the germline ends. The length of the CDR3 is 16 residues. The CDR3 region is CASSLSRSGGGYGYTF. The CDR3 nucleotides read TGTGCCAGCAGCTTATCCCGCTCGGGGGGCGGCTATGGCTACACCTTC.

Written as DNA, the CDR3 is TGCAGCGTTTCGGGGTGGGTGAACACTGAAGCTTTCTTT. Translated, it gives CSVSGWVNTEAFF. V usage is TRBV29-1 and J usage is TRBJ1-1; D call uncertain. Germline V gene sequence: CDR1 SQVTM, CDR2 ANQGSEA. Deletions cut 5 bases from V and 0 bases from J, with 10 bases between. The CDR3 totals 13 residues.